This paragraph covers one T cell receptor beta chain sequence. The sample is drawn from a study of blood T cells in healthy people across ages. Looked up from germline, CDR1 is MDHEN and CDR2 is SYDVKM. Trimming took 0 bases from V and 3 from J, leaving 11 bases between them. There are 15 residues in the CDR3. Next came a second PCR, run for roughly 7 to 12 cycles, which used a sample-barcoded 5' primer along with a J-beta primer mix. The template-switch adaptor was a 5' adaptor with 12 random nucleotides. It tagged each cDNA molecule. From the 5' RACE reads, TCRdb called clonotypes with MiXCR, one entry per CDR3 protein. The sample consists of roughly 1,500,000 distinct CDR3 sequences, 42% of them appearing once. The authors drew about 10 milliliters of peripheral blood from each donor. No fewer than 5.5 micrograms of total RNA were isolated from every sample.

This receptor was taken from a young woman in good health. The source material was blood. V gene TRBV28 combines with J gene TRBJ1-2, with a tentative D call TRBD1 (5 bases). The CDR3 here is CASSLWEAGYYGYTF. Here the CDR3 DNA reads TGTGCCAGCAGTTTATGGGAGGCAGGGTACTATGGCTACACCTTC.